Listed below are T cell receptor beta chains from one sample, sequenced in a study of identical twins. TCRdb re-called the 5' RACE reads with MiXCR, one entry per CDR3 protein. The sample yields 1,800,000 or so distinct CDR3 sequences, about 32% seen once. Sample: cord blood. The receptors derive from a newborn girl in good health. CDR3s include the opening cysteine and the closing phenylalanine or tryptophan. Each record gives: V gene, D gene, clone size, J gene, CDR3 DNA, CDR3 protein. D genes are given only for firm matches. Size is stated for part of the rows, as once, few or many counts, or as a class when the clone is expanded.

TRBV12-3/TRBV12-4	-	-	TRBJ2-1	TGTGCCAGCTGTGGAGCCGAGCAGTTCTTC	CASCGAEQFF
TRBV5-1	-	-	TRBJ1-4	TGCGCCAGCAGCCCGGACATCGTAGGAAATGAAAAACTGTTTTTT	CASSPDIVGNEKLFF
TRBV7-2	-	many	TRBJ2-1	TGTGCCAGCAGCTTTCGGCAGGGCTATGAGCAGTTCTTC	CASSFRQGYEQFF
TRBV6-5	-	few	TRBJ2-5	TGTGCCAGCAGCCGATCCCTAGGGGGACAAGAGACCCAGTACTTC	CASSRSLGGQETQYF
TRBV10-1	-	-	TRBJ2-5	TGCGCCAGCAGTGAGGCTGGACGACAAGAGACCCAGTACTTC	CASSEAGRQETQYF
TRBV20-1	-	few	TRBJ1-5	TGCAGTGCTATCCTACCGGAGGGGCGAAGCAATCAGCCCCAGCATTTT	CSAILPEGRSNQPQHF
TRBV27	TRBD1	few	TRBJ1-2	TGTGCCAGCAGTTTTGTTGGTGTGTTGGACAGGGATAGCTATGGCTACACCTTC	CASSFVGVLDRDSYGYTF
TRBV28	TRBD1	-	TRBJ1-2	TGTGCCGGCAGTTTAGACAGGGCTAACGGCTACACCTTC	CAGSLDRANGYTF
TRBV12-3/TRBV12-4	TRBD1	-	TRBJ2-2	TGTGCCAGCAGGTGGGACAGGAACACCGGGGAGCTGTTTTTT	CASRWDRNTGELFF
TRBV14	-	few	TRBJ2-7	TGTGCCAGCAGCCAAGCAGGACCTCTGAGCTCCTACGAGCAGTACTTC	CASSQAGPLSSYEQYF
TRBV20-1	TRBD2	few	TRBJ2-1	TGCAGTGCTAGGACTAGCAAGAGCTCCTACAATGAGCAGTTCTTC	CSARTSKSSYNEQFF
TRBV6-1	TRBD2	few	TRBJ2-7	TGTGCCAGCGTTAAAAGCGGGGTAGGAGAGCAGTACTTC	CASVKSGVGEQYF
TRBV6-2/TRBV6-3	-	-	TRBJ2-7	TGTGCCAGCACTCAACAAAGGGGCTTAGAGTTCGGGCAGTACTTC	CASTQQRGLEFGQYF
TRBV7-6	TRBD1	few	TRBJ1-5	TGTGCCAGCAGCCTCAAACCGCCGGGACAGCGGGGGGATCAGCCCCAGCATTTT	CASSLKPPGQRGDQPQHF
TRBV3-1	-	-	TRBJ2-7	TGTGCCAGCAGCCAAGATCAGGGACACGAGGTCTCCTACGAGCAGTACTTC	CASSQDQGHEVSYEQYF
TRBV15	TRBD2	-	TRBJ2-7	TGTGCCACCGGACTAGCGGAATTCTACAATGAGCAGTACTTC	CATGLAEFYNEQYF
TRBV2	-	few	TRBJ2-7	TGTGCCAGCAGCAAAGGGGGGACAGCGGGCCACGAGCAGTACTTC	CASSKGGTAGHEQYF
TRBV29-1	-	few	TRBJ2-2	TGCAGCGTGCACAGCGGGTCGCACACCGGGGAGCTGTTTTTT	CSVHSGSHTGELFF
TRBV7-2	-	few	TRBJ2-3	TGTGCCAGCAGCTTAGGGCCCCGGGTCGCAGATACGCAGTATTTT	CASSLGPRVADTQYF
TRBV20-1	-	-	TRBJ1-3	TGCAGTGCTAGCTCCGGAAACACCATATATTTT	CSASSGNTIYF